The 24 T cell receptor beta chains below all came from one sample that was sequenced in a study of blood T cell repertoires in COVID-19. Here immunoSEQ multiplex PCR was the method, and the copy in TCRdb shows in-frame clones only, minus some. Among about 240,000 clones, approximately 84% were seen once, and the ten largest hold over 3%. Specimen: peripheral blood. The receptor source for this set is a woman younger than 45 who had recovered from COVID-19.

This CDR3 reads CASKSQLMELNEQFF. The DNA of the CDR3 is TGTGCCAGCAAATCCCAGCTTATGGAGCTTAATGAGCAGTTCTTC. The chain links TRBV6-5 to TRBJ2-1; no reliable D call. The CDR3 length is 15 residues. Germline V CDR1 and CDR2: MNHEY, SVGAGI. Trimming left V 7 bases short and J 7 bases short, with 20 bases between.

The V and J genes are TRBV11-3 and TRBJ2-1; D is possibly TRBD2 (5 bases). CDR1 SGHNT and CDR2 YENEEA come from the germline V gene. Trimming left V 5 bases short and J 10 bases short, with 12 bases between. This CDR3 has 12 residues. CDR3 bases: TGTGCCAGCAGCCCTAGTACGGGGGAGCAGTTCTTC. Its translation is CASSPSTGEQFF.

On this clone itself: The same CDR3 also results from other DNA sequences found in this sample. The J gene is TRBJ2-7, the V gene TRBV5-1; possibly TRBD1 for D (5 bases). In germline, CDR1 is SGHRS, CDR2 YFSETQ. The CDR3 spans 13 residues. Trimming took 2 bases from V and 1 from J, leaving 7 bases between them. The CDR3 is CASSFQGSYEQYF. CDR3 nucleotides: TGCGCCAGCAGCTTCCAGGGATCCTACGAGCAGTACTTC.

This chain connects TRBV19 to TRBJ2-6, with D unclear. CDR1 and CDR2 from the germline V gene are LNHDA and SQIVND (reference sequence). V dropped 3 bases and J dropped 0 bases, with 12 bases sitting between them. This CDR3 comprises 17 residues. CDR3 nucleotide sequence: TGTGCCAGTAGTATCTCCAGGCTTGGCTCTGGGGCCAACGTCCTGACTTTC. Its translation is CASSISRLGSGANVLTF.

DNA for the CDR3: TGTGCCAGCAGCTTATATAGCGGGGGGGGCGCAGATACGCAGTATTTT. It encodes CASSLYSGGGADTQYF. The chain combines TRBV7-2 with TRBJ2-3; the match to TRBD2 covers 11 bases. The CDR3 sequence is 16 residues long. The ends lost 2 bases at V and 4 bases at J; junction bases unmatched: 5. Germline V CDR1 and CDR2: SGHTA, FQGNSA.

This sequence joins TRBV11-3 and TRBJ1-1; D remains unclear. The CDR3 is 15 residues long. Trimming stripped 5 bases from V and 3 bases from J, with 16 bases between. In germline, CDR1 is SGHNT, CDR2 YENEEA. The CDR3: CASSPTGGSDTEAFF. CDR3 DNA: TGTGCCAGCAGCCCGACCGGAGGGTCAGACACTGAAGCTTTCTTT.

The chain combines TRBV4-2 with TRBJ1-2; a possible D gene is TRBD1 (5 bases). V was shortened by 0 bases and J by 0 bases, with 11 bases between the two germline ends. The CDR3 is 16 amino acids. Germline-derived CDR1 and CDR2 are LGHNA and YNFKEQ. The CDR3 sequence is CASSQDLGGANYGYTF. In DNA form, the CDR3 reads TGTGCCAGCAGCCAAGATTTGGGGGGGGCTAACTATGGCTACACCTTC.

V gene TRBV5-1 combines with J gene TRBJ1-2; TRBD1 agrees at 7 bases. Looked up from germline, CDR1 is SGHRS and CDR2 is YFSETQ. V was pared by 4 bases and J by 4 bases, with 10 bases of the junction left unmatched. The CDR3 runs to 15 residues. The CDR3: CASSIGTADLYGYTF. The CDR3 DNA reads as TGCGCCAGCAGCATAGGGACAGCAGATCTCTATGGCTACACCTTC.

The DNA of the CDR3 is TGTGCCAGCAGTTACGCTTCGACGAGGTGGTGGGGAAACACCATATATTTT. This translates into CASSYASTRWWGNTIYF. V and J are TRBV6-8 and TRBJ1-3; unclear D gene. V lost 2 bases and J lost 4, with 18 bases in between. This CDR3 is built from 17 residues. Germline CDR1 reads MNHGY; CDR2 reads SAAAGT.

This clone has only one observation. CDR3 sequence reads: CATSRTFGGLPDTQYF. The CDR3 nucleotides read TGTGCCACCAGCAGAACCTTTGGGGGACTTCCAGATACGCAGTATTTT. The genes are TRBV15 and TRBJ2-3, with D perhaps TRBD2 (6 bases). Trimming pared 2 bases from V and 4 bases from J, leaving 16 bases between. The CDR3 contains 16 residues. The germline gives CDR1 LNHNV, CDR2 YYDKDF (reference sequence).

The chain has TRBV9 and TRBJ1-2; weak D call: TRBD1 (6 bases). The CDR3 spans 18 residues. Trimming removed 4 bases at V and 6 bases at J, with 28 bases between. Germline assignment: CDR1 SGDLS and CDR2 YYNGEE. The CDR3 DNA is TGTGCCAGCAGCTCCGTGTCAGGGCGAGGGGGTCAGCGAGATGGCTACACCTTC. This encodes CASSSVSGRGGQRDGYTF.

This chain uses TRBV5-1 with TRBJ2-7, with D possibly TRBD1 on 5 matching bases. The CDR3 sequence is 15 residues long. CDR1 SGHRS and CDR2 YFSETQ come from the germline V gene. Trimming removed 0 bases from V and 6 bases from J, with 16 bases in between. In DNA form, the CDR3 reads TGCGCCAGCAGCTTGGAACTGGGGCAGGGTGGCGAGCAGTACTTC. Its protein is CASSLELGQGGEQYF.

The chain is built from TRBV3-1 (or the pseudogene TRBV3-2) and TRBJ1-1; possible D gene TRBD1, 5 bases. Trimming shortened V by 6 bases and J by 7 bases, and 18 bases separated the two germline ends. CDR3 length equals 14 residues. Germline-derived CDR1 and CDR2 are LGHDT and YNNKEL (reference sequence). The CDR3 region is CASSLIDRGGEAFF. CDR3 nucleotide sequence: TGTGCCAGCAGTTTAATTGACCGGGGGGGTGAAGCTTTCTTT.

The V gene is TRBV15, the J gene TRBJ1-1; 7 bases are shared with TRBD1. The V gene's germline CDR1 is LNHNV and CDR2 YYDKDF (reference sequence). The length of the CDR3 is 17 residues. The junction had 8 bases not matched to a gene; V was cut back by 0 bases and J by 1 base. The CDR3 region is CATSRDQRQGRNTEAFF. For the CDR3, the DNA is TGTGCCACCAGCAGAGATCAGCGACAGGGAAGGAACACTGAAGCTTTCTTT.

The V and J genes are TRBV5-4 and TRBJ2-1, with D perhaps TRBD2 (6 bases). Trimming shortened V by 0 bases and J by 15 bases, and 16 bases separated the two germline ends. This CDR3 region has 13 residues. Germline V gene sequence: CDR1 SGHNT, CDR2 YYREEE (reference sequence). The CDR3 region is CASSLAVTSPWFF. The CDR3 DNA is TGTGCCAGCAGCTTGGCCGTCACTAGCCCCTGGTTCTTC.

The CDR3 sequence: CASSPGGSTSSGANVLTF. The CDR3 region has the DNA TGTGCCAGCTCACCGGGGGGGTCAACAAGCTCTGGGGCCAACGTCCTGACTTTC. V usage is TRBV18 and J usage is TRBJ2-6; TRBD2 matches 7 bases. CDR1 KGHSH and CDR2 LQKENI come from the germline V gene. The J segment lost 0 bases and the V segment lost 3 bases, leaving 8 bases of the junction unmatched. The CDR3 loop spans 18 amino acids.

The rearrangement links TRBV6-1 to TRBJ2-7; 7 nucleotides align to TRBD2. V lost 2 bases to trimming and J lost 2 bases; unmatched junction nucleotides: 3. CDR1 and CDR2 from the germline V gene are MNHNS and SASEGT. The CDR3 has 14 residues. The CDR3 DNA sequence: TGTGCCAGCAGTGAATATGGGGGGGCCTACGAGCAGTACTTC. It translates to CASSEYGGAYEQYF.

The chain recombines TRBV30 with TRBJ1-2, with 7 nucleotides matching TRBD1. Germline V CDR1 and CDR2: GTSNPN, SVGIG (reference sequence). The CDR3 is made up of 12 amino acids. V trimming: 7 bases; J trimming: 8 bases; junction bases outside the gene matches: 10. CDR3 region: CALDRDRGGYTF. The CDR3, as DNA: TGTGCCTTAGACAGGGATCGTGGCGGCTACACCTTC.

CDR3 bases: TGTGCCAGCAGCTCGACAGGAGCCTACGAGCAGTACTTC. Protein product: CASSSTGAYEQYF. The rearrangement links TRBV11-2 to TRBJ2-7; D perhaps matches TRBD1 (6 bases). Trimming took off 4 bases at V and 2 bases at J, with 9 bases between the two ends. This CDR3 region has 13 residues. Germline loops: CDR1 SGHAT, CDR2 FQNNGV.

This chain uses TRBV5-1 with TRBJ1-1, with a tentative D call TRBD1 (6 bases). CDR3 size: 16 residues. Germline assignment: CDR1 SGHRS and CDR2 YFSETQ. With 4 bases removed from V and 3 bases from J, the gap between germline ends came to 19 bases. CDR3 sequence reads: CASSTPRGNKDTEAFF. DNA of the CDR3: TGCGCCAGCAGCACACCTAGGGGGAACAAAGACACTGAAGCTTTCTTT.

V usage is TRBV20-1 and J usage is TRBJ1-2, with a possible D match to TRBD1 (5 bases). This CDR3 spans 12 amino acids. CDR1 and CDR2 from the germline V gene are DFQATT and SNEGSKA (reference sequence). V lost 3 bases and J lost 8, with 13 bases in between. The CDR3 region has the DNA TGCAGTGCTAGTCCCCAGGGTCAGGGCTACACCTTC. Its translation: CSASPQGQGYTF.

The rearrangement uses TRBV29-1 and TRBJ2-7, with a possible D match to TRBD1 (6 bases). V was trimmed by 6 bases and J by 3 bases, leaving 15 bases between them. The germline CDR1 and CDR2 sequences are SQVTM and ANQGSEA. This CDR3 has 13 residues. The CDR3 reads CSVGGRTLYEQYF. The DNA for the CDR3 is TGCAGCGTAGGGGGTCGAACCCTCTACGAGCAGTACTTC.

CDR3 in DNA: TGTGCCAGCAACCCCCCAGCGGGCATCCCCACAGATACGCAGTATTTT. Translation: CASNPPAGIPTDTQYF. This chain links TRBV2 with TRBJ2-3; TRBD2 might be the D (6 bases). Germline CDR1 reads SNHLY; CDR2 reads FYNNEI. The CDR3 is made up of 16 amino acids. The ends were cut back, 7 bases at V and 2 bases at J, with 19 bases in the middle.

Regarding this clone: At one of its ends the junction is not consistent with the germline gene, which may arise from a read error. V usage is TRBV5-6 and J usage is TRBJ2-7, with 9 bases identical to TRBD2. Germline CDR1 reads SGHDT; CDR2 reads YYEEEE. The CDR3 extends over 16 amino acids. This chain's CDR3 is CTSSASLAGYSYEQYF. CDR3 DNA: TGTACCAGCAGCGCTTCTCTAGCGGGGTACTCCTACGAGCAGTACTTC.